This paragraph reports one T cell receptor (beta chain). The antigen is unknown. The sample originates from a study of T cell responses to AZD1222 COVID-19 vaccine. General observations from the study: Donors skewed white British and female; clonal diversity was possibly underestimated.

The repertoire was sequenced with immunoSEQ multiplex PCR; TCRdb's copy has only in-frame clones and lacks some. The sample yields approximately 160,000 clones, under 95% seen once. Germline values: CDR1 MNHEY, CDR2 SMNVEV (reference sequence). V lost 5 bases and J lost 1, with 9 bases in between. The CDR3 consists of 13 residues. The sequencing here drew on peripheral blood, taken on day 0 of AZD1222 vaccination. This chain uses TRBV27 with TRBJ2-7; D is possibly TRBD1 (6 bases). The clonotype originates from an adult in good health. The CDR3 sequence: CASSLGQSYEQYF. CDR3 nucleotide sequence: TGTGCCAGCAGTCTAGGACAGTCCTACGAGCAGTACTTC.